This TCR beta chain was captured by sequencing in a study of response to subunit inactivated influenza vaccine (dated by TCRdb to 2016 to 2018). With regard to the full study: Deep quantitative T cell receptor repertoire profiling was used in the study to track responses to a trivalent subunit inactivated influenza vaccine.

On the study overall, not on this receptor specifically: The authors proposed that each seasonal influenza vaccination may bring in only a limited number of new T cells.

Libraries were constructed by RT-PCR. Sequencing instrument: Illumina HiSeq 2500. TCRdb ran its own pipeline on the public reads, namely fastp trimming at Q25 and MiXCR clone calling, and kept in-frame beta chains. Every CDR3 protein is listed once, alongside the most common genes and DNA of its rows. Recorded for this sample are roughly 180,000 distinct CDR3 sequences; roughly 8.7% of them occurred a single time. The leading ten clones occupy 11% of the sample. Reading the germline V gene gives CDR1 SGHVS and CDR2 FQNEAQ. The CDR3 numbers 13 residues from cysteine through phenylalanine. Only CDR3 DNA is held: 39 bases, read in frame from base 1. The V end gives up 2 bases and the J end 8 bases, leaving 3 bases in the junction not matched to a gene. With respect to this clonotype: Its antigen is still unknown. No base-level quality is on record; no much larger clone is a single base apart.

This sample comprised non-naive T cells sorted from PBMCs, obtained on the day of vaccination. The cell subset or site label for this specimen denotes: memory T cell fraction. The source is a man aged 50-60 years who received an inactivated influenza vaccine. Donor details come from another sample of the same person, matched by shared clones. The chain uses TRBV7-8 and TRBJ2-1; the central 7 bases match TRBD2. The CDR3 sequence is CASSLSGTYEQFF. The sequence in DNA is TGTGCCAGCAGCTTAAGCGGGACCTATGAGCAGTTCTTC.